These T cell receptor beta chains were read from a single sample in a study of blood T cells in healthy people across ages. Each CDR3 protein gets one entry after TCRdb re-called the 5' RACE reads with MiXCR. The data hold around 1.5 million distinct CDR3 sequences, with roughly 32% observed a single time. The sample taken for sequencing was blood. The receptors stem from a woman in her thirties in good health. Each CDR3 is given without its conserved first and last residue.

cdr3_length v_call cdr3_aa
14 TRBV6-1 ASRATGTWNQETQY
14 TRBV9 ASSVEGGGPTDTQY
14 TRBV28 ASSRTGQGANQPQH
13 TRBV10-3 AISEGLESTDTQY
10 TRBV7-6 ASSSGSEKLF
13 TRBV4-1 ASSHPGGQNNEQF
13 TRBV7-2 ASSSQLGGGNEQF
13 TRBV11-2 ASSPQLARGYEQY
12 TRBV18 ASSLQRGGHEQY
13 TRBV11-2 ASSLKPSGMHEQF
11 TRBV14 ASSQDLRSPAF
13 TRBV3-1 ASSQDWEGRETQY
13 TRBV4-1 ASSQARGLDNEQF
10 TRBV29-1 SERKGAETQY
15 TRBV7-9 AGSSTGLAGENNEQF
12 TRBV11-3 ASSLTPRADTQY
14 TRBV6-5 ASSYFPSGTQETQY
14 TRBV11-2 ASSLDLGGITDTQY
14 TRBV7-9 ASSFGSGLAGVEQY
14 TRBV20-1 SASDWASGRADTQY
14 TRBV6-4 ASMGTSGGLTDTQY
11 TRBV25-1 ASTMYGTDTQY
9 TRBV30 AWSVRDTQY